This T cell receptor (beta chain) was sequenced during a study of T cell responses to AZD1222 COVID-19 vaccine. Profiled with immunoSEQ multiplex PCR; TCRdb holds only in-frame clones, not every one. The sample has about 140,000 clones; approximately 84% are singletons. The CDR3 totals 17 residues. Per the germline V gene, CDR1 is KGHSH and CDR2 is LQKENI. Trimming removed 3 bases from V and 0 bases from J, with 12 bases in between. The material was peripheral blood, obtained on day 0 of AZD1222 vaccination. J is TRBJ2-6 and V is TRBV18; D is possibly TRBD1 (6 bases). This receptor was obtained from an adult in good health. CDR3 nucleotide sequence: TGTGCCAGCTCACCTGCAGGGGTCTCCTCTGGGGCCAACGTCCTGACTTTC. Amino acid sequence: CASSPAGVSSGANVLTF.